This is a list of T cell receptor beta chains from one sample in a study of PD-1 blockade in classical Hodgkin lymphoma. Libraries were prepared by immunoSEQ multiplex PCR; TCRdb keeps only in-frame clonotypes and omits some of them. Of 15,000 or so clones listed, about four fifths are singletons. The source was peripheral blood mononuclear cells (PBMCs), collected before the second cycle of nivolumab. These receptors all come from a human donor with classical Hodgkin lymphoma. Each CDR3 is given with its conserved first and last residue. Each record gives: J gene, D gene, V gene, clone size, CDR3 protein, CDR3 DNA. A D gene is named only where the DNA matches it firmly. Clone sizes are given selectively: once, few, many, or a class where the clone is expanded.

j_gene: TRBJ2-1
d_gene: NA
v_gene: TRBV10-3
abundance: once
CDR3aa: CAISEVKSPYNEQFF
CDR3nt: TGTGCCATCAGTGAGGTCAAGAGCCCTTACAATGAGCAGTTCTTC

j_gene: TRBJ1-4
d_gene: NA
v_gene: TRBV6-6
abundance: NA
CDR3aa: CASSIERRGLRFF
CDR3nt: TGTGCCAGCAGCATCGAGAGGAGGGGGTTGAGGTTTTTT

j_gene: TRBJ1-1
d_gene: NA
v_gene: TRBV4-1
abundance: NA
CDR3aa: CASSQDAGDTEAFF
CDR3nt: TGCGCCAGCAGCCAAGATGCGGGGGACACTGAAGCTTTCTTT

j_gene: TRBJ2-2
d_gene: NA
v_gene: TRBV7-9
abundance: NA
CDR3aa: CASTTRRRKAATGELFF
CDR3nt: TGTGCCAGCACGACTCGGCGAAGGAAGGCGGCTACCGGGGAGCTGTTTTTT

j_gene: TRBJ2-1
d_gene: NA
v_gene: TRBV27
abundance: NA
CDR3aa: CASSFLGDSYNEQFF
CDR3nt: TGTGCCAGCAGCTTCTTGGGGGACTCTTACAATGAGCAGTTCTTC

j_gene: TRBJ2-3
d_gene: NA
v_gene: TRBV15
abundance: NA
CDR3aa: CATSRGRASTDTQYF
CDR3nt: TGTGCCACCAGCAGAGGGCGAGCTAGCACAGATACGCAGTATTTT

j_gene: TRBJ2-5
d_gene: TRBD2
v_gene: TRBV4-2
abundance: NA
CDR3aa: CASSQDWTSGGAWRETQYF
CDR3nt: TGTGCCAGCAGCCAAGATTGGACTAGCGGGGGGGCTTGGAGAGAGACCCAGTACTTC

j_gene: TRBJ1-2
d_gene: TRBD1
v_gene: TRBV28
abundance: NA
CDR3aa: CASSPPGQGSYGYTF
CDR3nt: TGTGCCAGCAGTCCTCCAGGACAGGGGAGCTATGGCTACACCTTC

j_gene: TRBJ2-3
d_gene: NA
v_gene: TRBV14
abundance: NA
CDR3aa: CASSLTRRTDTQYF
CDR3nt: TGTGCCAGCAGCCTCACGAGGCGCACAGATACGCAGTATTTT

j_gene: TRBJ2-7
d_gene: TRBD1
v_gene: TRBV7-2
abundance: NA
CDR3aa: CASSLEGQGGSYEQYF
CDR3nt: TGTGCCAGCAGCTTAGAGGGACAGGGAGGCTCTTACGAGCAGTACTTC

j_gene: TRBJ2-7
d_gene: NA
v_gene: TRBV7-6
abundance: NA
CDR3aa: CASSTEDRYYEQYF
CDR3nt: TGTGCCAGCAGCACCGAGGACCGATACTACGAGCAGTACTTC

j_gene: TRBJ1-6
d_gene: NA
v_gene: TRBV21-1
abundance: NA
CDR3aa: CAIWDRDNSPLHF
CDR3nt: TGTGCCATATGGGACAGGGATAATTCACCCCTCCACTTT

j_gene: TRBJ2-7
d_gene: TRBD1
v_gene: TRBV29-1
abundance: NA
CDR3aa: CSVGRDRGYEQYF
CDR3nt: TGCAGCGTGGGCCGGGACAGGGGCTACGAGCAGTACTTC

j_gene: TRBJ2-3
d_gene: TRBD2
v_gene: TRBV9
abundance: NA
CDR3aa: CASSVLPPGIAGKPVTQYF
CDR3nt: TGTGCCAGCAGCGTATTACCCCCTGGGATAGCGGGGAAGCCAGTTACGCAGTATTTT

j_gene: TRBJ2-1
d_gene: NA
v_gene: TRBV2
abundance: once
CDR3aa: CASSERSYNEQFF
CDR3nt: TGTGCCAGCAGTGAGCGGTCCTACAATGAGCAGTTCTTC

j_gene: TRBJ1-2
d_gene: NA
v_gene: TRBV6-6
abundance: NA
CDR3aa: CASSYVQIYGYTF
CDR3nt: TGTGCCAGCAGTTACGTACAGATCTATGGCTACACCTTC

j_gene: TRBJ2-7
d_gene: TRBD2
v_gene: TRBV28
abundance: NA
CDR3aa: CASSSTGTSGGEQYF
CDR3nt: TGTGCCAGCAGTTCCACCGGGACTAGCGGGGGAGAGCAGTACTTC

j_gene: TRBJ1-5
d_gene: NA
v_gene: TRBV18
abundance: few
CDR3aa: CASSLTGIGDNQPQHF
CDR3nt: TGTGCCAGCTCCCTAACAGGGATCGGGGATAATCAGCCCCAGCATTTT

j_gene: TRBJ2-5
d_gene: NA
v_gene: TRBV19
abundance: NA
CDR3aa: CASSINAQGSMETQYF
CDR3nt: TGTGCCAGTAGTATTAATGCACAGGGAAGTATGGAGACCCAGTACTTC

j_gene: TRBJ1-4
d_gene: NA
v_gene: TRBV18
abundance: NA
CDR3aa: CASSQGSVNEKLFF
CDR3nt: TGTGCCAGCTCACAGGGGTCAGTTAATGAAAAACTGTTTTTT

j_gene: TRBJ2-3
d_gene: TRBD2
v_gene: TRBV5-1
abundance: NA
CDR3aa: CASSLTSGARGDTQYF
CDR3nt: TGCGCCAGCAGCTTGACTAGCGGGGCGCGCGGGGATACGCAGTATTTT

j_gene: TRBJ2-2
d_gene: TRBD2
v_gene: TRBV9
abundance: NA
CDR3aa: CASSRLARNTGELFF
CDR3nt: TGTGCCAGCAGCCGACTAGCCCGGAACACCGGGGAGCTGTTTTTT

j_gene: TRBJ2-1
d_gene: TRBD1
v_gene: TRBV7-3
abundance: NA
CDR3aa: CASSSGQGHEQFF
CDR3nt: TGTGCCAGCAGCTCGGGACAGGGGCATGAGCAGTTCTTC

j_gene: TRBJ1-6
d_gene: TRBD1
v_gene: TRBV6-4
abundance: once
CDR3aa: CASAAGNRGSNSPLHF
CDR3nt: TGTGCCAGCGCAGCAGGAAACAGGGGCTCGAATTCACCCCTCCACTTT

j_gene: TRBJ2-2
d_gene: NA
v_gene: TRBV5-1
abundance: NA
CDR3aa: CASQGTNTGELFF
CDR3nt: TGCGCCAGCCAAGGGACGAACACCGGGGAGCTGTTTTTT

j_gene: TRBJ2-2
d_gene: NA
v_gene: TRBV2
abundance: once
CDR3aa: CASSELTGELFF
CDR3nt: TGTGCCAGCAGTGAACTAACCGGGGAGCTGTTTTTT

j_gene: TRBJ2-3
d_gene: NA
v_gene: TRBV5-1
abundance: NA
CDR3aa: CASSLGRGADTQYF
CDR3nt: TGCGCCAGCAGCTTGGGGAGGGGAGCAGATACGCAGTATTTT

j_gene: TRBJ2-3
d_gene: NA
v_gene: TRBV7-3
abundance: NA
CDR3aa: CASSLFEGDTDTQYF
CDR3nt: TGTGCCAGCAGCTTATTTGAGGGGGACACAGATACGCAGTATTTT

j_gene: TRBJ1-2
d_gene: NA
v_gene: TRBV9
abundance: NA
CDR3aa: CASSVAGGLYGYTF
CDR3nt: TGTGCCAGCAGCGTAGCGGGGGGCCTCTATGGCTACACCTTC